This entry is about one T cell receptor beta chain. This sample was taken from a study of blood T cell repertoires in COVID-19. Study details: The United States, Italy and Spain provided the acute and convalescent COVID-19 samples. From T cells, B-cell-depleted T cells, or PBMCs came the material, which was cDNA or gDNA.

As originally analysed: Counts of nucleated cells, estimated from reference gene primer amplification, were obtained. Generated by immunoSEQ multiplex PCR, the TCRdb table keeps only in-frame clones and is missing some. V and J calls and clone size are those listed in that table; D and trimming were worked out from the DNA. Altogether about 150,000 clones are present, almost 85% being singletons, with the ten largest covering nearly 15%. The sequenced sample consisted of peripheral blood. The sequence was obtained from a human donor with acute or convalescent COVID-19. The donor label of this sample is uncertain.

CDR3 DNA: TGTGCCGCGGGAAGCACTGAAGCTTTCTTT. Translated, it gives CAAGSTEAFF. The genes are TRBV3-1 (or the pseudogene TRBV3-2) and TRBJ1-1; D gene uncertain. Trimming removed 11 bases at V and 4 bases at J, with 8 bases between. Germline CDR1 is LGHDT and CDR2 is YNNKEL (reference sequence). The length of the CDR3 is 10 residues.